The rows below give T cell receptor beta chains drawn from one sample of a study of T cells in Graves' hyperthyroidism and ophthalmopathy. Via MiXCR, TCRdb re-called the multiplex PCR reads, giving one row per CDR3 protein. The table lists hundreds of thousands of distinct CDR3 sequences, roughly 14% of them singletons, with about 4% in the top ten. Sequencing was carried out using blood. The receptor set was obtained from a woman between 35 and 50 years old with Graves' ophthalmopathy. The CDR3 runs from the conserved cysteine through the conserved F or W. D genes are given only for firm matches. Clone size is given for some rows only: seen once, a few or many times, or a class if the clone is expanded.

d_call clone_size j_call v_call cdr3_aa cdr3_nt
. . TRBJ2-7 TRBV7-2 CASSARRAPSYEQYF TGTGCCAGCAGCGCGCGCAGGGCACCCTCCTACGAGCAGTACTTC
. . TRBJ1-2 TRBV6-1 CASSEALRAGVGYTF TGTGCCAGCAGTGAAGCGCTGAGGGCAGGGGTTGGCTACACCTTC
TRBD2 many TRBJ2-7 TRBV6-2/TRBV6-3 CASSYSKGGPQEQYF TGTGCCAGCAGTTACTCGAAGGGAGGGCCGCAAGAGCAGTACTTC
TRBD2 many TRBJ2-7 TRBV28 CASGLGTSGSYEQYF TGTGCCAGCGGCTTAGGGACTAGCGGGTCCTACGAGCAGTACTTC
. . TRBJ2-5 TRBV24-1 CATSDLRGGETQYF TGTGCCACCAGTGATTTGAGGGGAGGAGAGACCCAGTACTTC
. many TRBJ1-3 TRBV12-3/TRBV12-4 CASTPGRLSGNTIYF TGTGCCAGCACCCCCGGGCGACTCTCTGGAAACACCATATATTTT
TRBD2 many TRBJ2-1 TRBV10-3 CAISPGLALNEQFF TGTGCCATCAGTCCGGGACTAGCGTTGAATGAGCAGTTCTTC
TRBD1 many TRBJ1-2 TRBV28 CASSLSTGDYGYTF TGTGCCAGCAGTTTATCGACAGGGGACTATGGCTACACCTTC
. . TRBJ2-3 TRBV7-3 CASSLNGPTTGTDTQYF TGTGCCAGCAGCTTAAACGGCCCAACAACCGGCACAGATACGCAGTATTTT
. many TRBJ2-7 TRBV15 CATSRDTVTYEQYF TGTGCCACCAGCAGAGATACTGTCACCTACGAGCAGTACTTC
. few TRBJ2-5 TRBV6-2/TRBV6-3 CASSYSRSDDSQETQYF TGTGCCAGCAGTTACTCCCGATCAGACGACAGCCAAGAGACCCAGTACTTC
TRBD2 . TRBJ2-7 TRBV19 CASSMGTTNPYEQYF TGTGCCAGTAGTATGGGGACTACCAATCCCTACGAGCAGTACTTC
. many TRBJ2-7 TRBV5-1 CASSLAGRYYEQYF TGCGCCAGCAGCTTGGCGGGCCGATATTACGAGCAGTACTTC
TRBD1 . TRBJ1-2 TRBV25-1 CASREQGAPGYTF TGTGCCAGCAGGGAACAGGGGGCGCCTGGCTACACCTTC
TRBD2 many TRBJ2-3 TRBV5-1 CASSLAPSGGSVADTQYF TGCGCCAGCAGCTTGGCCCCTAGCGGGGGGTCAGTGGCAGATACGCAGTATTTT
. . TRBJ1-1 TRBV28 CASVRGLSTEAFF TGTGCCAGCGTGAGGGGTTTGAGCACTGAAGCTTTCTTT
TRBD1 many TRBJ1-1 TRBV20-1 CSARDWDRPYGTEAFF TGCAGTGCTAGAGATTGGGACAGGCCTTACGGCACTGAAGCTTTCTTT
TRBD2 many TRBJ2-2 TRBV7-2 CASSARLASAGELFF TGTGCCAGCAGCGCCCGACTAGCTTCCGCCGGGGAGCTGTTTTTT
. . TRBJ1-3 TRBV11-2 CASSSRSGVGGNTIYF TGTGCCAGCAGCTCCCGGAGTGGGGTGGGTGGAAACACCATATATTTT
. many TRBJ2-5 TRBV5-1 CASSVFSGVVQETQYF TGCGCCAGCAGCGTGTTTAGCGGTGTTGTTCAAGAGACCCAGTACTTC
. . TRBJ1-1 TRBV28 CASSLVSPTEAFF TGTGCCAGCAGTTTGGTCAGTCCCACTGAAGCTTTCTTT
TRBD1 many TRBJ2-7 TRBV2 CASSGDRGADF TGTGCCAGCAGCGGCGACAGGGGGGCGGACTTC
TRBD2 . TRBJ2-7 TRBV6-2/TRBV6-3 CARNSGRNEF TGTGCCAGGAATAGCGGGAGGAACGAGTTC
. many TRBJ1-1 TRBV25-1 CASSTLQGRTEAFF TGTGCCAGCAGTACCCTACAGGGTCGGACTGAAGCTTTCTTT
. many TRBJ2-7 TRBV28 CASSLWGSYEQYF TGTGCCAGCAGTTTATGGGGGTCCTACGAGCAGTACTTC
. . TRBJ2-7 TRBV28 CASSFAFFVANSYEQYF TGTGCCAGCAGTTTTGCCTTTTTTGTTGCAAATTCCTACGAGCAGTACTTC
. many TRBJ2-4 TRBV28 CASSPNRSGTSGQYF TGTGCCAGCAGCCCGAATAGATCCGGGACATCGGGACAGTACTTC
. many TRBJ1-1 TRBV20-1 CSSRRGDTEAFF TGCAGTTCTCGCCGGGGGGACACTGAAGCTTTCTTT
TRBD1 many TRBJ1-1 TRBV12-3/TRBV12-4 CASSSGGYTEAFF TGTGCCAGCAGCTCAGGGGGCTACACTGAAGCTTTCTTT
TRBD2 many TRBJ2-7 TRBV28 CASSPRTSGYEQYF TGTGCCAGCAGTCCCCGGACTAGCGGCTACGAGCAGTACTTC
. . TRBJ2-7 TRBV6-2/TRBV6-3 CASHLGVGVYEQYF TGTGCCAGCCACCTGGGGGTTGGGGTCTACGAGCAGTACTTC
. many TRBJ1-5 TRBV12-3/TRBV12-4 CASRRVDQPQHF TGTGCCAGCAGAAGGGTGGATCAGCCCCAGCATTTT
TRBD1 many TRBJ1-1 TRBV6-1 CASSQDREKAFF TGTGCCAGCAGTCAAGACAGGGAAAAAGCTTTCTTT
. many TRBJ2-7 TRBV20-1 CSARDSGPYSGYEQYF TGCAGTGCTAGAGACTCCGGCCCCTACTCAGGGTACGAGCAGTACTTC
. many TRBJ1-1 TRBV29-1 CSVVAGNTEAFF TGCAGCGTTGTCGCGGGGAACACTGAAGCTTTCTTT
. many TRBJ1-1 TRBV12-5 CASGLHRGVTEAFF TGTGCTAGTGGTTTGCACCGGGGGGTGACTGAAGCTTTCTTT
TRBD2 many TRBJ2-7 TRBV7-2 CASSLSPTSGRYEQYF TGTGCCAGCAGCTTATCCCCGACTAGCGGGAGGTACGAGCAGTACTTC
. many TRBJ1-2 TRBV6-2/TRBV6-3 CASSYSIGRDDYGYTF TGTGCCAGCAGTTACTCGATAGGCAGGGACGACTATGGCTACACCTTC
. many TRBJ2-2 TRBV6-5 CASSYSTGELFF TGTGCCAGCAGTTATAGTACCGGGGAGCTGTTTTTT
. many TRBJ2-2 TRBV6-4 CASSKEEDTGELFF TGTGCCAGCAGTAAAGAAGAGGACACCGGGGAGCTGTTTTTT
. . TRBJ2-7 TRBV5-1 CASSLGLAPALREQYF TGCGCCAGCAGCTTGGGCCTAGCGCCAGCACTACGAGAGCAGTACTTC
. many TRBJ1-1 TRBV7-6 CASSKEVWGGLDTEAFF TGTGCCAGCTCGAAAGAGGTTTGGGGAGGGCTGGACACTGAAGCTTTCTTT
TRBD1 many TRBJ2-7 TRBV6-1 CASSEQGVKPYEQYF TGTGCCAGCAGCGAGCAGGGGGTAAAGCCCTACGAGCAGTACTTC
. few TRBJ1-2 TRBV7-6 CASSLGGNSYGYTF TGTGCCAGCAGCTTAGGGGGGAATAGTTATGGCTACACCTTC
TRBD2 many TRBJ2-7 TRBV7-3 CASSLGIGTSGFHEQYF TGTGCCAGCAGCTTAGGAATCGGGACTAGCGGGTTCCACGAGCAGTACTTC
. many TRBJ1-1 TRBV11-3 CASSLDLADTEAFF TGTGCCAGCAGCTTAGATCTCGCGGACACTGAAGCTTTCTTT
TRBD1 . TRBJ2-7 TRBV5-1 CASSLAEGQGPYEQYF TGCGCCAGCAGCTTGGCCGAGGGACAGGGGCCTTACGAGCAGTACTTC
. many TRBJ1-1 TRBV30 CAWSVGVTEAFF TGTGCCTGGAGTGTCGGGGTCACTGAAGCTTTCTTT
. many TRBJ2-7 TRBV28 CASSLIGRAYEQYF TGTGCCAGCAGTTTAATAGGCAGGGCATACGAGCAGTACTTC
. few TRBJ2-6 TRBV27 CASTPIGVSGANVLTF TGTGCCAGCACCCCTATTGGGGTTTCTGGGGCCAACGTCCTGACTTTC
. many TRBJ2-4 TRBV12-3/TRBV12-4 CASSYPGASAKNIQYF TGTGCCAGCAGTTACCCCGGGGCCTCGGCCAAAAACATTCAGTACTTC
TRBD1 many TRBJ1-5 TRBV2 CASGQGTSYSNQPQHF TGTGCCAGCGGACAGGGGACCTCTTATAGCAATCAGCCCCAGCATTTT
TRBD2 . TRBJ2-2 TRBV7-9 CVSSRAGGISGELFF TGTGTCAGCAGCCGTGCGGGGGGGATCTCCGGGGAGCTGTTTTTT
TRBD2 many TRBJ2-5 TRBV27 CASSLHGLAGGLETQYF TGTGCCAGCAGTTTACACGGACTAGCGGGAGGGTTGGAGACCCAGTACTTC